There are many counts of the clone carrying this T cell receptor beta chain. Specified time point: blood at routine non-recurrence follow-up after resection. Unsorted tumor, nontumor lung tissue or cryopreserved PBMC supplied the whole RNA. Every molecule of TCR cDNA had its own unique molecular identifier. Using its own MiXCR run on the 5' RACE reads, TCRdb lists one record per CDR3 protein. The sample yields under 30,000 distinct CDR3 sequences, about 6% seen once. V lost 6 bases, J lost 1 base, and 5 bases stayed unmatched. The CDR3 extends over 14 amino acids. The germline CDR1 and CDR2 sequences are SGHAT and FQDESV (reference sequence). These data belong to a study of spatial heterogeneity in lung cancer. Study summary: PBMC collected at follow-up were sequenced when available, a median of roughly two years after resection.

This TCR was recovered from a male donor with early-stage non-small cell lung cancer. Sequenced here: PBMCs, sampled at follow-up. This chain links TRBV11-1 with TRBJ1-1, with 7 bases that match TRBD1. The chain's CDR3 is CASRKTGKNTEAFF. The CDR3 DNA reads TGTGCCAGCAGGAAGACAGGGAAGAACACTGAAGCTTTCTTT.